The T cell receptor beta chain described here comes from a study of shared clonotypes between healthy human individuals. The CDR3 is 17 amino acids. V lost 7 bases and J 5 bases, leaving 24 bases between the germline ends. Germline V lookup: CDR1 SGHNT, CDR2 YYREEE (reference sequence). Clones were read by immunoSEQ multiplex PCR, and TCRdb kept only the in-frame ones, dropping some. Counted here are approximately 980,000 clones, over 60% occurring once; the ten biggest clones make up approximately 1.5%. The chain carries TRBV5-4 and TRBJ2-2, with D tentatively TRBD2 (6 bases). This sequence was found in a man aged 18 to 30 in good health. Sequencing was carried out using memory CD4+ T cells sorted from blood. The subset denotes: CD45RA-negative fraction. CDR3 bases: TGTGCCAGCTCCTTTGGTATTAGGGACTTCCAGACCGGGGAGCTGTTTTTT. This gives the protein CASSFGIRDFQTGELFF.